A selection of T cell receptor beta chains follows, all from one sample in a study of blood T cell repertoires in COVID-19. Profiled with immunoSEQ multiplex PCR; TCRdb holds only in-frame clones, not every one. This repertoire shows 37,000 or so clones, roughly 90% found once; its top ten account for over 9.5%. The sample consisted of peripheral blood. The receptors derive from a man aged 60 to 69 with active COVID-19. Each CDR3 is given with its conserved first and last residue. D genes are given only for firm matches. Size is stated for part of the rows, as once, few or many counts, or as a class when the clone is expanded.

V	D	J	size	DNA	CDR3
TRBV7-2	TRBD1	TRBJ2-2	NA	TGTGCCAGCAGCTTTGCCGGGACAGTGAACACCGGGGAGCTGTTTTTT	CASSFAGTVNTGELFF
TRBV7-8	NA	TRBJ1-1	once	TGTGCCAGCAGCTTTTTGTGGACTAACACTGAAGCTTTCTTT	CASSFLWTNTEAFF
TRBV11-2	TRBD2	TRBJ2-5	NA	TGTGCCAGCAGCCCAAAGACTAGCCGCCAAGAGACCCAGTACTTC	CASSPKTSRQETQYF
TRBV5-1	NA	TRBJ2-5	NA	TGCGCCAGCAGCTTTGGCAACCAAGAGACCCAGTACTTC	CASSFGNQETQYF
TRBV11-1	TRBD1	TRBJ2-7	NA	TGTGCCAGCAGCTTAACGTGGGACAGGTCTCGCGAGCAGTACTTC	CASSLTWDRSREQYF
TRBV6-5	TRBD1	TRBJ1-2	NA	TGTGCCAGCAGCCGGGACAGGGGGTATGGCTACACCTTC	CASSRDRGYGYTF
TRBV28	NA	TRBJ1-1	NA	TGTGCCAGCAGGGGAGGAGAATTCGGGCCCCACATTGAAGCTTTCTTT	CASRGGEFGPHIEAFF
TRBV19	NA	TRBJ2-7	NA	TGTGCCAGTAGTCCAGCAGGGCGGGACGGCTACGAGCAGTACTTC	CASSPAGRDGYEQYF
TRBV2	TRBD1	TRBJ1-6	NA	TGTGCCAGCAGTAAACAGGGGCCGAATTCACCCCTCCACTTT	CASSKQGPNSPLHF
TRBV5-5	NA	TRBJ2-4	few	TGTGCCAGCGCCCGTGAGGGGATAGGGGGTATGGCCAAAAACATTCAGTACTTC	CASAREGIGGMAKNIQYF
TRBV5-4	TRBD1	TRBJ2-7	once	TGTGCCAGCAGCCGGGACAGGTCGCACGAGCAGTACTTC	CASSRDRSHEQYF
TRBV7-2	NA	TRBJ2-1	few	TGTGCCAGCAGCTTCAACTCCTACAATGAGCAGTTCTTC	CASSFNSYNEQFF
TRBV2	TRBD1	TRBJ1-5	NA	TGTGCCAGCAGTGTAGGGGGCTATCAGCCCCAGCATTTT	CASSVGGYQPQHF
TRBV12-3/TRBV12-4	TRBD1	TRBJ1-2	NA	TGTGCCAGCAGCGGACAGGACTATGGCTACACCTTC	CASSGQDYGYTF
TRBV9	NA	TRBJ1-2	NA	TGTGCCAGCAGCGTAGCTACGGGGGTGGACTATGGCTACACCTTC	CASSVATGVDYGYTF
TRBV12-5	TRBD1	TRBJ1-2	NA	TGTGCTAGTGGCACGGGACAGCCGGACTATGGCTACACCTTC	CASGTGQPDYGYTF